These 21 T cell receptor beta chains originate from one sample sequenced in a study of blood T cell repertoires in COVID-19. Method: immunoSEQ multiplex PCR; TCRdb's copy keeps in-frame clones and lacks some. Of under 200,000 clones in the sample, roughly 93% are singletons; the top ten hold approximately 5%. Material: peripheral blood. Source of these receptors: a man aged 18 to 29 with COVID-19, enrolled during active disease.

The chain links TRBV24-1 to TRBJ1-5, with D tentatively TRBD1 (5 bases). CDR1 is KGHDR, CDR2 SFDVKD, per germline. Trimming took off 3 bases at V and 7 bases at J, with 12 bases between the two ends. The CDR3 loop spans 14 amino acids. In DNA form, the CDR3 reads TGTGCCACCAGTGATCCAGGGTATGGGCAGCCCCAGCATTTT. Translating gives CATSDPGYGQPQHF.

This clone was seen only once. The chain is built from TRBV19 and TRBJ2-5, with TRBD2 matching over 10 bases. V gave up 4 bases and J gave up 4 bases; unmatched junction bases: 6. CDR1 and CDR2 from the germline V gene are LNHDA and SQIVND (reference sequence). This CDR3 has 15 amino acids. The CDR3 loop reads CASSRLAGVGETQYF. CDR3 in DNA: TGTGCCAGTAGTAGGCTAGCGGGAGTTGGAGAGACCCAGTACTTC.

The chain carries TRBV19 and TRBJ1-5; D call uncertain. V was cut by 11 bases and J by 1 base, with 21 bases left in between. Germline CDR1 is LNHDA and CDR2 is SQIVND (reference sequence). The CDR3 is 16 amino acids. Here the CDR3 reads CACTNEEGRSNQPQHF. DNA for the CDR3: TGTGCCTGCACCAACGAGGAGGGCAGAAGCAATCAGCCCCAGCATTTT.

V and J are TRBV27 and TRBJ1-2, with 7 positions matching TRBD1. The CDR3 has 14 amino acids. V was pared by 9 bases and J by 8 bases, with 15 bases of the junction left unmatched. Germline CDR1 reads MNHEY; CDR2 reads SMNVEV (reference sequence). The CDR3 coding sequence is TGTGCCAGTAAGAGACAGGGTTCGGGTCAGGGCTACACCTTC. Its translation is CASKRQGSGQGYTF.

The rearrangement joins TRBV6-5 to TRBJ2-7; 9 bases agree with TRBD1. Germline loops: CDR1 MNHEY, CDR2 SVGAGI. The CDR3 is 15 amino acids. The junction had 10 bases not matched to a gene; V was cut back by 6 bases and J by 4 bases. Here the CDR3 reads CASRRYTGQGYEQYF. CDR3 nucleotide sequence: TGTGCCAGCAGGCGTTATACGGGACAGGGATACGAGCAGTACTTC.

This clone was seen more than once but under ten times. V gene TRBV4-1 combines with J gene TRBJ1-5, with 7 bases matching TRBD1. Germline V CDR1 and CDR2: MGHRA, YSYEKL. Losses at the gene ends were 4 bases for V and 3 bases for J; bases not matched to a gene: 6. The CDR3 contains 15 residues. Here the CDR3 reads CASSRTGVYNQPQHF. CDR3 in DNA: TGCGCCAGCAGCCGCACAGGGGTCTACAATCAGCCCCAGCATTTT.

In DNA, the CDR3 is TGCGCCAGCAGCCCGGGACAGGTAGACAATGAGCAGTTCTTC. This encodes CASSPGQVDNEQFF. The V call is TRBV10-1, the J call TRBJ2-1, with 8 bases that match TRBD1. V was clipped by 6 bases and J by 5 bases; unmatched bases: 6. This CDR3 contains 14 residues. CDR1 and CDR2 (germline): WNHNN, SYGVQD (reference sequence).

This chain connects TRBV18 to TRBJ1-5; TRBD1 matches 7 bases. V dropped 4 bases and J dropped 7; count of bases not matched to a gene: 4. The length of the CDR3 is 13 residues. CDR1 is KGHSH, CDR2 LQKENI, per germline. DNA of the CDR3: TGTGCCAGCTCACGGTTGACAGGGCAGCCCCAGCATTTT. Protein product: CASSRLTGQPQHF.

CDR3 DNA: TGTGCCAGCAGCGTAGGGGACAGGGGAATCTACGAGCAGTACTTC. Its translation is CASSVGDRGIYEQYF. The chain links TRBV9 to TRBJ2-7; 10 bases are shared with TRBD1. V shed 0 bases and J 3 bases; nucleotides not matched to a gene: 3. The CDR3 length is 15 residues. The germline gives CDR1 SGDLS, CDR2 YYNGEE.

This clone was detected only a few times. The chain combines TRBV5-1 with TRBJ2-7; 7 bases line up with TRBD1. J gave up 0 bases and V 0 bases, and 6 bases lay outside the gene matches. The germline gives CDR1 SGHRS, CDR2 YFSETQ. The length of the CDR3 is 16 residues. The CDR3 loop reads CASSLGQGFSSYEQYF. The CDR3 DNA follows: TGCGCCAGCAGCTTGGGACAGGGTTTTAGCTCCTACGAGCAGTACTTC.

This chain links TRBV7-6 with TRBJ1-2, with D maybe TRBD1 (5 bases). Germline CDR1 SGHVS, CDR2 FNYEAQ. V was shortened by 0 bases and J by 6 bases, with 23 bases between the two germline ends. The CDR3 is made up of 18 amino acids. The DNA of the CDR3 is TGTGCCAGCAGCTTAGCCCCCAGGGAGGGAGTCAGTGACAATGGCTACACCTTC. Translated, it gives CASSLAPREGVSDNGYTF.

This clone was detected only once. The chain uses TRBV7-8 and TRBJ2-1; 8 nucleotides line up with TRBD2. V gave up 3 bases and J gave up 10 bases; unmatched junction bases: 5. The germline V gene encodes CDR1 SGHVS and CDR2 FQNEAQ. The CDR3 loop spans 13 amino acids. CDR3 region: CASSFGGGREQFF. CDR3 coding DNA: TGTGCCAGCAGCTTCGGGGGGGGTAGGGAGCAGTTCTTC.

This sequence joins TRBV4-1 and TRBJ2-1, with 9 bases matching TRBD2. Unmatched junction bases numbered 3, after V lost 0 bases and J lost 0 bases. The CDR3 runs 17 residues. Germline CDR1 reads MGHRA; CDR2 reads YSYEKL. CDR3 coding DNA: TGCGCCAGCAGCCAAGAGCTAGCGGGGAGCTCCTACAATGAGCAGTTCTTC. This translates into CASSQELAGSSYNEQFF.

The rearrangement joins TRBV7-9 to TRBJ2-7, with 7 bases fitting TRBD1. J gave up 8 bases and V 3 bases, and 16 bases lay outside the gene matches. The CDR3 has 16 residues. CDR1 SEHNR and CDR2 FQNEAQ come from the germline V gene (reference sequence). The CDR3 DNA is TGTGCCAGCAGCTTTCGGGCGAGGGACAGTGACTCTAAGCAGTACTTC. Protein product: CASSFRARDSDSKQYF.

This clone was seen a single time. The DNA of the CDR3 is TGTGCCATCAGCCCGCTAGCGGGAGGTTCCACCGGGGAGCTGTTTTTT. This encodes CAISPLAGGSTGELFF. This chain joins TRBV10-3 and TRBJ2-2; 11 bases are a match to TRBD2. Germline V gene data show CDR1 as ENHRY and CDR2 as SYGVKD. The trim removed 6 bases at V and 4 bases at J, leaving 7 bases unmatched. CDR3 length equals 16 residues.

The chain combines TRBV7-9 with TRBJ2-7; maybe TRBD1 (6 bases). The V gene's germline CDR1 is SEHNR and CDR2 FQNEAQ (reference sequence). V lost 1 base and J 2 bases, leaving 15 bases between the germline ends. The CDR3 runs 16 residues. In nucleotides, the CDR3 is TGTGCCAGCAGCTTAGGGGGTAACAGGGCCCCCTACGAGCAGTACTTC. Translated: CASSLGGNRAPYEQYF.

For this clone: The same CDR3 is also encoded by other DNA sequences in this sample. The V and J genes are TRBV28 and TRBJ2-1; D is uncertain. The CDR3 sequence is 10 residues long. The germline V and J ends were trimmed by 6 bases and 7 bases, with 4 bases remaining between them. Germline V gene sequence: CDR1 MDHEN, CDR2 SYDVKM. The CDR3 nucleotides read TGTGCCAGCAGCTATAATGAGCAGTTCTTC. This encodes CASSYNEQFF.

The genes are TRBV6-5 and TRBJ2-7; 7 bases align to TRBD1. Germline CDR1 MNHEY, CDR2 SVGAGI. This CDR3 has 16 residues. After removal of 4 bases from V and 2 bases from J, the junction contained 11 bases not matched to a gene. CDR3 nucleotide sequence: TGTGCCAGCAGTTCCCTAACAGGGGCGAAACCCTACGAGCAGTACTTC. Its protein is CASSSLTGAKPYEQYF.

The chain carries TRBV5-6 and TRBJ1-5; 10 bases align to TRBD1. The CDR3 loop spans 16 amino acids. From germline, CDR1 is SGHDT and CDR2 YYEEEE. Losses at the gene ends were 4 bases for V and 4 bases for J; bases not matched to a gene: 8. The CDR3 bases are TGTGCCAGCAGCCAAGCGACAGGGGGCGGAAATCAGCCCCAGCATTTT. The encoded protein is CASSQATGGGNQPQHF.

DNA of the CDR3: TGTGCCAGCAGGGGGACAGGATCGAACACTGAAGCTTTCTTT. It codes for CASRGTGSNTEAFF. This rearrangement joins TRBV11-2 to TRBJ1-1; TRBD1 matches 8 bases. From germline, CDR1 is SGHAT and CDR2 FQNNGV. The trim removed 6 bases at V and 1 base at J, leaving 4 bases unmatched. This CDR3 has 14 residues.

The genes are TRBV15 and TRBJ2-7; 11 positions match TRBD2. Germline-derived CDR1 and CDR2 are LNHNV and YYDKDF (reference sequence). The CDR3 has 17 amino acids. J was trimmed by 1 base and V by 4 bases; bases with no gene match: 9. The CDR3 DNA reads as TGTGCCACCAGCACCCACGGGACTAGCGGAGTTTCCTACGAGCAGTACTTC. Protein product: CATSTHGTSGVSYEQYF.